This T cell receptor beta chain was documented in a study of blood T cell repertoires in COVID-19. Study as a whole: COVID-19 samples collected from the United States, Italy and Spain covered acute and convalescent phases. Sample material is recorded as cDNA or gDNA derived from T cells, B-cell-depleted T cells, or PBMCs.

Germline V lookup: CDR1 LNHNV, CDR2 YYDKDF (reference sequence). V shed 0 bases and J shed 0 bases, with 9 bases lying between them. This CDR3 is built from 17 residues. In the authors' workflow: Reference gene primer amplification gave nucleated cell count estimates. The repertoire was sequenced with immunoSEQ multiplex PCR; TCRdb's copy has only in-frame clones and lacks some. For V, J and clone size, that table is used; D and trimming come from the DNA. The sample includes about 120,000 clones, around 89% of them seen just once. Seattle patient enrollment occurred during active infection, with longitudinal follow-up thereafter.

The sample taken for sequencing was peripheral blood. This sequence was found in a woman aged 55-69 years with COVID-19, enrolled during active disease. The V call is TRBV15, the J call TRBJ1-6; D uncertain. The chain's CDR3 is CATSRDLGSSYNSPLHF. The DNA for the CDR3 is TGTGCCACCAGCAGAGATTTGGGGAGCTCCTATAATTCACCCCTCCACTTT.